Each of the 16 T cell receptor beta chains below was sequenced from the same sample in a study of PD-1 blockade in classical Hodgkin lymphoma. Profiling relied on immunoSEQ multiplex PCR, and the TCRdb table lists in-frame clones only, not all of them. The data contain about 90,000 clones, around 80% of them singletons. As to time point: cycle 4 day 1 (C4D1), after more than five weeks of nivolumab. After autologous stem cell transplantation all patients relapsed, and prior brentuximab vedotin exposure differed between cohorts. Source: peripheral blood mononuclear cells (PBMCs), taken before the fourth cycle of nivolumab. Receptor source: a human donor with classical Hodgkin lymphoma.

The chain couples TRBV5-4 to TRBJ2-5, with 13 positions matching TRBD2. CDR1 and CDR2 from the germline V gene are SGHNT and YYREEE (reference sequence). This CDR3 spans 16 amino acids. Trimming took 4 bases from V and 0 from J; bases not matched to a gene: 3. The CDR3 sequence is CASSATSGRNQETQYF. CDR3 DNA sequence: TGTGCCAGCAGCGCGACTAGCGGGAGGAACCAAGAGACCCAGTACTTC.

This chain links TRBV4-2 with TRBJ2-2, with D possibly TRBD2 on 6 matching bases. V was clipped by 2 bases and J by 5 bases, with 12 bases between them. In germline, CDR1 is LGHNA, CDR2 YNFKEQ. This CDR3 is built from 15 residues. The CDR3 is CASSQLLAGTGELFF. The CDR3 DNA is TGTGCCAGCAGCCAATTACTAGCTGGGACCGGGGAGCTGTTTTTT.

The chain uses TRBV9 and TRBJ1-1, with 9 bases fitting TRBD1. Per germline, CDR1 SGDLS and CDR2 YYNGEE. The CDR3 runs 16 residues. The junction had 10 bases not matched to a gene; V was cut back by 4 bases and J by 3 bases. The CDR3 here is CASSSGTGLAHTEAFF. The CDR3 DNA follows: TGTGCCAGCAGCTCAGGGACAGGGCTGGCTCACACTGAAGCTTTCTTT. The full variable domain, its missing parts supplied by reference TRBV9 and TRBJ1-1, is DSGVTQTPKHLITATGQRVTLRCSPRSGDLSVYWYQQSLDQGLQFLIQYYNGEERAKGNILERFSAQQFPDLHSELNLSSLELGDSALYFCASSSGTGLAHTEAFFGQGTRLTVV.

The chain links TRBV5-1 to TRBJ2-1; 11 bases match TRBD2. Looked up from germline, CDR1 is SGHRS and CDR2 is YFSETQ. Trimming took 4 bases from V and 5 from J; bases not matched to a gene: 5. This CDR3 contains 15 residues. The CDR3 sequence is CASSDGTSGHNEQFF. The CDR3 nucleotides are TGCGCCAGCAGCGACGGGACTAGCGGCCACAATGAGCAGTTCTTC. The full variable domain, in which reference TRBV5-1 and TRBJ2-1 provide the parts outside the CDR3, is KAGVTQTPRYLIKTRGQQVTLSCSPISGHRSVSWYQQTPGQGLQFLFEYFSETQRNKGNFPGRFSGRQFSNSRSEMNVSTLELGDSALYLCASSDGTSGHNEQFFGPGTRLTVL.

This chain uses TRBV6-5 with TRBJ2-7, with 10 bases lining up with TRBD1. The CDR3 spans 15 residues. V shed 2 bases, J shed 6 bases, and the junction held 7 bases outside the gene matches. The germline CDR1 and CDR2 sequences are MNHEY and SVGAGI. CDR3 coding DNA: TGTGCCAGCAGTTACGTGGGACAGGGGTTCTCCGAGCAGTACTTC. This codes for CASSYVGQGFSEQYF.

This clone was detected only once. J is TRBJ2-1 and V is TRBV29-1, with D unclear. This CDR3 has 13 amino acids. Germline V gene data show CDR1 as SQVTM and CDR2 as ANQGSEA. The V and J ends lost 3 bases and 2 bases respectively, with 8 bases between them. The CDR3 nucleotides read TGCAGCGTTGACGGCGGCCCCTACAATGAGCAGTTCTTC. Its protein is CSVDGGPYNEQFF.

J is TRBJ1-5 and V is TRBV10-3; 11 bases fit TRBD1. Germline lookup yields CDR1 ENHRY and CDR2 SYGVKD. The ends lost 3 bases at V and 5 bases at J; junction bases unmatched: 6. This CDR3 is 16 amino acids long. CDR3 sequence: CAISDSGTGGYQPQHF. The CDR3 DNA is TGTGCCATCAGTGACTCAGGGACAGGGGGATATCAGCCCCAGCATTTT.

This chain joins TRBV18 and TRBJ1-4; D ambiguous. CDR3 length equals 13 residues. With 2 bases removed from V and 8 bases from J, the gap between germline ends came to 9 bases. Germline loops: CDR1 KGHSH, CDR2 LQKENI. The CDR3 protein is CASSPGKWEKLFF. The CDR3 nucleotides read TGTGCCAGCTCACCAGGGAAATGGGAAAAACTGTTTTTT.

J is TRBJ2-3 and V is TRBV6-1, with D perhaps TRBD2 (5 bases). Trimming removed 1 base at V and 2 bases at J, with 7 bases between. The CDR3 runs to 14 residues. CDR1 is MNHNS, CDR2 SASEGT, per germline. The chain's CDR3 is CASSEGGNTDTQYF. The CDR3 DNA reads TGTGCCAGCAGTGAAGGAGGGAACACAGATACGCAGTATTTT.

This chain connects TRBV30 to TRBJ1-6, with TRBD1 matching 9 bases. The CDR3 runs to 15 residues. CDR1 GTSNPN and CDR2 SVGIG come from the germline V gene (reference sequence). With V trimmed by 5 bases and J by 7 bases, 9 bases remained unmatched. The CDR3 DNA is TGTGCCTGGTGCTCATTACAGGGGGCCAATTCACCCCTCCACTTT. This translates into CAWCSLQGANSPLHF.

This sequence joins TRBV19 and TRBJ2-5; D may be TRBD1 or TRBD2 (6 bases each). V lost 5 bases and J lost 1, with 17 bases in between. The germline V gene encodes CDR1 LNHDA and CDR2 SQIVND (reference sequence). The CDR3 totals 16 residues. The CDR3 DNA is TGTGCCAGTAGTTCCCTCCTACAGGGACTCCAAGAGACCCAGTACTTC. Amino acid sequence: CASSSLLQGLQETQYF. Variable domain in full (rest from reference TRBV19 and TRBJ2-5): DGGITQSPKYLFRKEGQNVTLSCEQNLNHDAMYWYRQDPGQGLRLIYYSQIVNDFQKGDIAEGYSVSREKKESFPLTVTSAQKNPTAFYLCASSSLLQGLQETQYFGPGTRLLVL.

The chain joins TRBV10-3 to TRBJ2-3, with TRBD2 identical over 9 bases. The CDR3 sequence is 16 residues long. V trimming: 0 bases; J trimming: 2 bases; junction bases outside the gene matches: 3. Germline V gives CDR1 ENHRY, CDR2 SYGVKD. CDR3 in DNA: TGTGCCATCAGTGAGTCGCGACTAGCGGTCACAGATACGCAGTATTTT. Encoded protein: CAISESRLAVTDTQYF.

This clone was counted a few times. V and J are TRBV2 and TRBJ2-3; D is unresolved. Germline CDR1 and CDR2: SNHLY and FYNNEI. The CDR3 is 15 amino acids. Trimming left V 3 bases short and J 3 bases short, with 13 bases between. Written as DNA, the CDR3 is TGTGCCAGCAGTGATTTGGTGCAGAGTACAGATACGCAGTATTTT. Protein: CASSDLVQSTDTQYF. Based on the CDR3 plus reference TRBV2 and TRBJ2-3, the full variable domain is EPEVTQTPSHQVTQMGQEVILRCVPISNHLYFYWYRQILGQKVEFLVSFYNNEISEKSEIFDDQFSVERPDGSNFTLKIRSTKLEDSAMYFCASSDLVQSTDTQYFGPGTRLTVL.

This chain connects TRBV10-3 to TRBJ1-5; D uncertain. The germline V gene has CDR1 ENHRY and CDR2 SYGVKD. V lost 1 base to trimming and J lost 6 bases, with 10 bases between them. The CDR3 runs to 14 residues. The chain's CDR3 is CAISEFQSAQPQHF. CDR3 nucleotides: TGTGCCATCAGTGAGTTCCAGTCAGCTCAGCCCCAGCATTTT.

CDR3 sequence: CASSKERTGGTNQPQHF. The DNA of the CDR3 is TGTGCCAGCAGCAAAGAGAGGACAGGGGGTACCAATCAGCCCCAGCATTTT. The chain carries TRBV21-1 and TRBJ1-5; the table's TRBD1 call for D was not verified on the DNA. TRBV21-1 is annotated as a pseudogene. The length of the CDR3 is 17 residues.

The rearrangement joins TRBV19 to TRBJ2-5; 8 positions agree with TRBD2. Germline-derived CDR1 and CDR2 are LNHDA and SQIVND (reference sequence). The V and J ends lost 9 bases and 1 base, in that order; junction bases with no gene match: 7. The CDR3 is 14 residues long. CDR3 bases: TGTGCCAGCGGGGGGGGACCCGTCCAAGAGACCCAGTACTTC. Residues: CASGGGPVQETQYF.